This T cell receptor beta chain was identified during a study of Graves' ophthalmopathy and Graves' hyperthyroidism. Study findings and constraints: Most expanded clonotypes in thyroid above 0.001 frequency also showed up in blood. A model of 13 signatures distinguished ophthalmopathy from stable hyperthyroidism at 87.88% sensitivity and about 80% specificity.

Germline-derived CDR1 and CDR2 are SGHRS and YFSETQ. This CDR3 has 14 residues. V was clipped by 5 bases and J by 4 bases; unmatched bases: 8. Stable hyperthyroidism was defined by absence of ophthalmopathy within 18 months of follow-up. Excluded: other autoimmune disease, uncontrolled infection, pregnancy or lactation. The TCR beta CDR3 regions underwent amplification from RNA transcripts. Investigators did first-round RT-PCR with HTBI primers, then second-round multiplex PCR. In TCRdb, the multiplex PCR reads were re-called with MiXCR into one record per CDR3 protein. The data contain roughly 400,000 distinct CDR3 sequences, approximately 15% of them singletons. In its sample, this clonotype was seen many times. As yet, its antigen is unknown.

The chain employs TRBV5-1 and TRBJ1-1, with TRBD1 matching over 7 bases. Sequenced input: peripheral blood. This TCR came from a woman under 30 with stable Graves' hyperthyroidism. Here the CDR3 DNA reads TGCGCCAGCAGTGCTGGGACAGAAGGCACTGAAGCTTTCTTT. Translating it yields CASSAGTEGTEAFF.